One and the same sample provided the 17 T cell receptor beta chains below, sequenced in a study of T-cell memory formation after mild COVID-19. MiXCR, applied by TCRdb to the 5' RACE reads, yields one record per CDR3 protein. This table holds hundreds of thousands of distinct CDR3 sequences, roughly an eighth found once. The sample was PBMCs or a T cell subset sorted from them (not recorded which). The receptors derive from a man between 18 and 29 years old who had mild COVID-19 (a few samples of this study predate the infection). Cell type and time point are not known.

The chain combines TRBV28 with TRBJ1-1, with D tentatively TRBD1 (5 bases). This CDR3 comprises 17 residues. Germline CDR1 is MDHEN and CDR2 is SYDVKM. V gave up 6 bases and J gave up 3 bases, with 23 bases separating them. The CDR3 DNA reads TGTGCCAGCAGCCCCCGACTTGGTAGGGGAGGGGACACTGAAGCTTTCTTT. Amino acid sequence: CASSPRLGRGGDTEAFF.

CDR3: CASSLYSGYTEAFF. CDR3 DNA sequence: TGTGCCAGCAGCTTATATAGCGGGTACACTGAAGCTTTCTTT. The chain has TRBV7-8 and TRBJ1-1; D uncertain. The germline V and J ends were trimmed by 2 bases and 3 bases, with 10 bases remaining between them. Germline V gene data show CDR1 as SGHVS and CDR2 as FQNEAQ. This CDR3 spans 14 amino acids.

This clonotype showed up just a few times. The chain couples TRBV5-4 to TRBJ2-7; no reliable D call. The germline CDR1 and CDR2 sequences are SGHNT and YYREEE (reference sequence). With 0 bases removed from V and 2 bases from J, the gap between germline ends came to 9 bases. The CDR3 is 14 amino acids. Written as DNA, the CDR3 is TGTGCCAGCAGCTTGGACGGTATCCCCTACGAGCAGTACGTC. As protein: CASSLDGIPYEQYV.

This clonotype was detected only a few times. This chain uses TRBV4-3 with TRBJ2-2; 7 positions agree with TRBD1. In germline, CDR1 is LGHNA, CDR2 YSLEER. With V trimmed by 5 bases and J by 2 bases, 5 bases remained unmatched. The CDR3 has 15 amino acids. The CDR3 loop reads CASSARQGNTGELFF. The DNA of the CDR3 is TGCGCCAGCAGCGCGCGACAGGGAAACACCGGGGAGCTGTTTTTT.

V usage is TRBV7-9 and J usage is TRBJ1-1; TRBD1 aligns across 7 bases. V lost 4 bases and J lost 3; bases outside the gene matches: 8. Germline CDR1 is SEHNR and CDR2 is FQNEAQ (reference sequence). The CDR3 is made up of 15 amino acids. The CDR3 DNA sequence: TGTGCCAGCAGCTCATTTGATACAGGGGACACTGAAGCTTTCTTT. Its protein product is CASSSFDTGDTEAFF.

On this clonotype itself: A read error may produce the germline difference seen at one junction end. The chain couples TRBV20-1 to TRBJ1-1; 9 bases are a match to TRBD1. CDR1 and CDR2 from the germline V gene are DFQATT and SNEGSKA (reference sequence). The CDR3 extends over 14 amino acids. The CDR3: CSATGGLGYTEAFF. The CDR3 DNA is TGCAGCGCTACAGGGGGCTTAGGGTACACTGAAGCTTTCTTT.

V gene TRBV29-1 combines with J gene TRBJ2-5; 12 bases are a match to TRBD2. The CDR3 runs 15 residues. The ends lost 6 bases at V and 1 base at J; junction bases unmatched: 6. Per the germline V gene, CDR1 is SQVTM and CDR2 is ANQGSEA. The CDR3 loop reads CSVAGTSGFQETQYF. The CDR3 bases are TGCAGCGTAGCCGGGACTAGCGGGTTCCAAGAGACCCAGTACTTC.

The CDR3 loop is CASSGRGGSTDTQYF. The DNA of the CDR3 is TGTGCCAGCAGCGGACGCGGGGGGAGCACAGATACGCAGTATTTT. The genes are TRBV4-2 and TRBJ2-3; 8 nucleotides match TRBD2. The CDR3 loop spans 15 amino acids. Germline V lookup: CDR1 LGHNA, CDR2 YNFKEQ. The V gene end was trimmed by 5 bases and the J gene end by 0 bases; junction bases not matched to a gene: 4.

The V and J genes are TRBV7-3 and TRBJ2-1; the D gene is possibly TRBD2 (5 bases). This CDR3 is built from 15 residues. Trimming took 5 bases from V and 7 from J, leaving 18 bases between them. Per the germline V gene, CDR1 is SGHTA and CDR2 is FQGTGA. The CDR3 is CASSRGGLGGNEQFF. The CDR3, as DNA: TGTGCCAGCAGCCGGGGTGGTCTAGGCGGGAATGAGCAGTTCTTC.

Only one count was recorded for this clonotype. This sequence joins TRBV6-5 and TRBJ1-6; no clear D. Germline-derived CDR1 and CDR2 are MNHEY and SVGAGI. With 6 bases removed from V and 10 bases from J, the gap between germline ends came to 19 bases. The CDR3 contains 15 residues. The CDR3 loop is CASSAPRGGGSPLHF. CDR3 sequence (DNA): TGTGCCAGCAGCGCCCCGAGAGGCGGAGGGTCACCCCTCCACTTT.

This clonotype showed up just once. The chain links TRBV6-2 or TRBV6-3 to TRBJ2-1; 10 positions agree with TRBD2. The DNA end is a closer match to TRBJ2-5, so the J assignment may be wrong. CDR1 and CDR2 (germline): MNHEY, SVGEGT. The CDR3 runs to 14 residues. The CDR3 DNA reads TGTGCCAGCAGTGCCTGGACTAGCGGTGGGACCCAGTACTTC. Translation: CASSAWTSGGTQYF.

This chain joins TRBV4-1 and TRBJ1-2; TRBD1 matches 9 bases. The germline V gene has CDR1 MGHRA and CDR2 YSYEKL. This CDR3 contains 16 residues. V was clipped by 5 bases and J by 8 bases; unmatched bases: 15. CDR3 sequence reads: CASSKGQGPISYGYTF. CDR3 coding DNA: TGCGCCAGCAGCAAAGGACAGGGGCCTATTAGCTACGGCTACACCTTC.

The chain employs TRBV6-2 or TRBV6-3 and TRBJ1-5; the D gene is possibly TRBD1 (6 bases). The CDR3 consists of 12 residues. V dropped 7 bases and J dropped 6 bases, with 10 bases sitting between them. Germline loops: CDR1 MNHEY, CDR2 SVGEGT. CDR3 sequence: CASKLQGQPQHF. The CDR3 region has the DNA TGTGCCAGCAAATTACAGGGTCAGCCCCAGCATTTT.

This clonotype occurred many times. The rearrangement joins TRBV12-3 or TRBV12-4 to TRBJ1-1, with D tentatively TRBD1 (5 bases). This CDR3 has 18 amino acids. V gave up 6 bases and J gave up 5 bases, with 28 bases separating them. CDR3 nucleotide sequence: TGTGCCAGCAGAGCCCCGGGACGCCCGAACATTATAGGGACTGAAGCTTTCTTT. This codes for CASRAPGRPNIIGTEAFF.

The table lists this clonotype with a count of one. The chain couples TRBV7-9 to TRBJ2-3, with 8 bases aligning to TRBD2. This CDR3 contains 17 residues. The V gene end was trimmed by 5 bases and the J gene end by 2 bases; junction bases not matched to a gene: 12. The V gene's germline CDR1 is SEHNR and CDR2 FQNEAQ (reference sequence). CDR3 region: CASSQAQRGPITDTQYF. CDR3 DNA: TGTGCCAGCAGCCAGGCGCAGCGGGGGCCGATCACAGATACGCAGTATTTT.

This clonotype was found a few times. V gene TRBV10-1 combines with J gene TRBJ2-5; D is unclear. Germline CDR1 WNHNN, CDR2 SYGVQD (reference sequence). The CDR3 runs 12 residues. V was shortened by 3 bases and J by 5 bases, with 7 bases between the two germline ends. In DNA form, the CDR3 reads TGCGCCAGCAGTGATAGAAGTGAGACCCAGTACTTC. Amino acids: CASSDRSETQYF.

This clonotype showed up just a few times. The genes are TRBV5-6 and TRBJ2-1; D possibly uses TRBD1 or TRBD2 (6 bases each). The V gene's germline CDR1 is SGHDT and CDR2 YYEEEE. This CDR3 region has 17 residues. Trimming took off 4 bases at V and 2 bases at J, with 19 bases between the two ends. CDR3 nucleotides: TGTGCCAGCAGCCCGGGGGCAGGGGCGAACACCTACAATGAGCAGTTCTTC. Protein: CASSPGAGANTYNEQFF.